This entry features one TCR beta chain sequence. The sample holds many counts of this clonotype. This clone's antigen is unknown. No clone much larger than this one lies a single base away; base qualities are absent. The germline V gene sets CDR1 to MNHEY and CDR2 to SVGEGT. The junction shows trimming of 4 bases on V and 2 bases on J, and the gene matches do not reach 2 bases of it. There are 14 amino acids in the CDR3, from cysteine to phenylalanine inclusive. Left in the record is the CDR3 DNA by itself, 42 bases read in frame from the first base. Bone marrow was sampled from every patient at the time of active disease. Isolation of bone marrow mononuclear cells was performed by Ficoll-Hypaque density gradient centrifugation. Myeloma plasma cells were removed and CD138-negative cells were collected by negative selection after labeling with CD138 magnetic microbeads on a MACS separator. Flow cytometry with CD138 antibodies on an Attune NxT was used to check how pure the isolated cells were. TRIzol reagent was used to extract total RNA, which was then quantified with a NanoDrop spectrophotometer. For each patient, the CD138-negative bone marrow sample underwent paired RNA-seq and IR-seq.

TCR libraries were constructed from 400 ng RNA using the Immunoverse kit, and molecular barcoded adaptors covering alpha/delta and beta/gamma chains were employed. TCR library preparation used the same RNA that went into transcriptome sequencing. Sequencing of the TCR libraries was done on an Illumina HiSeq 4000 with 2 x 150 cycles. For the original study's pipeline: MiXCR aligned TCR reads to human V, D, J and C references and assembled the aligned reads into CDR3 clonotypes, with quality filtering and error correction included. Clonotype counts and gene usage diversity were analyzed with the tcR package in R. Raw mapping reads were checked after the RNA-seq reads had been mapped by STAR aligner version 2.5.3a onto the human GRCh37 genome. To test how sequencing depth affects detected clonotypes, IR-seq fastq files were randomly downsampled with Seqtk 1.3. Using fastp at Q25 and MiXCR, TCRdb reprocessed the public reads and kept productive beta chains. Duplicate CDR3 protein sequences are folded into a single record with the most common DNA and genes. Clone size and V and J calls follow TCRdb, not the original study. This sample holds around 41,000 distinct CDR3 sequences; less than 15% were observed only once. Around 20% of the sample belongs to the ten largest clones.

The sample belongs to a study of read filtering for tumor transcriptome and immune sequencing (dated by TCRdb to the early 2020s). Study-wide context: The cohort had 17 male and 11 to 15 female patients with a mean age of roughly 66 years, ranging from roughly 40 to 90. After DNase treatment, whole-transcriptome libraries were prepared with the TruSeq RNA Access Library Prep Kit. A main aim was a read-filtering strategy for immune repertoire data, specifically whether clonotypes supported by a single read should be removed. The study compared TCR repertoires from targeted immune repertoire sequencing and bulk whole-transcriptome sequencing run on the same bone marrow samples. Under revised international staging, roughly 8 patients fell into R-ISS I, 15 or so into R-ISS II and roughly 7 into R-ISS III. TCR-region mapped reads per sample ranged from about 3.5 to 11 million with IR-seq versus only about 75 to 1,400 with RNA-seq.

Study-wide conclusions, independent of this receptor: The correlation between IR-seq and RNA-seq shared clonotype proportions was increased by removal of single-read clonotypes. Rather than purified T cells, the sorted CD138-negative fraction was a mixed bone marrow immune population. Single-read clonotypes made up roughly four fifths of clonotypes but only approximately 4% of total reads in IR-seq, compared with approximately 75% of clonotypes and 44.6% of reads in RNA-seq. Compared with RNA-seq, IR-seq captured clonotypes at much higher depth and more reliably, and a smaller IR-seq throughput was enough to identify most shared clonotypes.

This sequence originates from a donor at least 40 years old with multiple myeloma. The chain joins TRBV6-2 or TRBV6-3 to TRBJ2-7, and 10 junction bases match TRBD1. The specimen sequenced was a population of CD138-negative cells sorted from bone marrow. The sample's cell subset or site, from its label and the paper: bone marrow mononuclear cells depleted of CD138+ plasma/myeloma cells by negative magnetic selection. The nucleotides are TGTGCCAGCAGTTGGGACAGGGGCCCCTACGAGCAGTACTTC. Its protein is CASSWDRGPYEQYF.